The clone carrying this TCR beta chain came up once. The assay was immunoSEQ multiplex PCR, and TCRdb's table has in-frame clones only and misses some. The sample includes nearly 350,000 clones, around nine tenths of them seen just once. This specimen comes from a study of blood T cell repertoires in COVID-19. Study summary: COVID-19 samples collected from the United States, Italy and Spain covered acute and convalescent phases. PBMCs, B-cell-depleted T cells, or T cells were the source of the cDNA or gDNA that made up the material.

Trimming cost V 5 bases and J 1 base; bases outside gene matches: 5. This CDR3 comprises 15 residues. The germline gives CDR1 SGDLS, CDR2 YYNGEE. This receptor was obtained from a woman between 18 and 29 years old who had recovered from COVID-19. The sequenced material came from peripheral blood. The chain links TRBV9 to TRBJ2-3; 9 nucleotides match TRBD1. CDR3 in DNA: TGTGCCAGCAGTGAGGGACAGGGACGCACAGATACGCAGTATTTT. Translation gives CASSEGQGRTDTQYF.